This entry is about one T cell receptor (beta chain). What it binds is not known. Trimming removed 3 bases from V and 2 bases from J, with 7 bases in between. Germline CDR1 is LNHDA and CDR2 is SQIVND (reference sequence). The CDR3 sequence is 13 residues long. This sample is part of a study of T cell responses to AZD1222 COVID-19 vaccine. Study results and caveats: Just a handful of AZD1222 recipients tested seropositive at baseline.

Here immunoSEQ multiplex PCR was the method, and the copy in TCRdb shows in-frame clones only, minus some. The sample lists 90,000 to 120,000 clones, around nine tenths occurring once. The sample here was peripheral blood, taken on day 0 of AZD1222 vaccination. This receptor was taken from an adult in good health. V is TRBV19 and J is TRBJ1-2; D call uncertain. CDR3 nucleotide sequence: TGTGCCAGTAGTATCGGCATAAACTATGGCTACACCTTC. Its translation: CASSIGINYGYTF. Full variable domain (missing parts from reference TRBV19 and TRBJ1-2): DGGITQSPKYLFRKEGQNVTLSCEQNLNHDAMYWYRQDPGQGLRLIYYSQIVNDFQKGDIAEGYSVSREKKESFPLTVTSAQKNPTAFYLCASSIGINYGYTFGSGTRLTVV.